Included here is one T cell receptor beta chain sequence, with context. CD8 cells classed as naive were CD45RO-negative and positively selected for CCR7, excluding terminally differentiated effector memory CD45RA+ cells. Here immunoSEQ multiplex PCR was the method, and the copy in TCRdb shows in-frame clones only, minus some. This sample has about 2 million clones, with approximately 94% found just once. The sample is drawn from a study of shared clonotypes between healthy human individuals. The CDR3 has 16 residues. Per germline, CDR1 MNHEY and CDR2 SMNVEV (reference sequence). Deletions cut 4 bases from V and 0 bases from J, with 15 bases between.

This TCR was sampled from a man younger than 35 in good health. V usage is TRBV27 and J usage is TRBJ2-5; D remains unclear. Sequences were obtained from naive CD8+ T cells sorted from blood. Here the CDR3 reads CASSSSTGQYQETQYF. In DNA form, the CDR3 reads TGTGCCAGCAGTTCCTCCACCGGGCAGTACCAAGAGACCCAGTACTTC.